What follows is one T cell receptor (beta chain) and its context. Its antigen remains unidentified. A single base separates this from a much larger clone, so it may be a read error. The sequencer was an Illumina HiSeq 2000. TCR beta chain libraries were generated through multiplex PCR amplification. The amplified TCR beta chain products were analyzed by high-throughput sequencing. Starting from the raw public reads, TCRdb applied fastp trimming at Q25, assembled clones with MiXCR and retained in-frame beta chains. Identical CDR3 proteins give one entry, which carries the most common genes and DNA. This sample is represented by some 120,000 distinct CDR3 sequences; 21% of them were singletons. The biggest ten clones account for 2% to 2.5% of the sample. The entry originates in a study of breast tumors, draining lymph nodes, adjacent tissues (dated by TCRdb to the mid-2010s). For the wider study: Breast cancer patients provided tumor, adjacent nontumor tissue and axillary lymph nodes, and the study compared the TCR beta repertoires across these three sources. In human breast cancer, the study set out to assess how tumor, surrounding tissue and draining lymph node repertoires relate to one another and whether T cells might be exchanged between them. The full study reports these points: The similarity between tumor and nontumor tissue repertoires was significantly greater in luminal-like breast cancer than in basal-like breast cancer. The conclusion that tumor T cells originate in lymph nodes was presented as consistent with a hypothesis rather than as directly demonstrated. A scenario in which most tumor T cells derive from the lymph node and then expand within tumor tissue was judged to be consistent with the data. Tumor T-cell repertoires showed less diversity than lymph node repertoires and more diversity than nontumor tissue repertoires, and tumor T-cell repertoires showed preferential V and J gene usage.

The axillary draining lymph nodes of breast cancer patients were the source of the lymph node samples. Relative to germline, V is 3 bases shorter and J is 5 bases shorter, with 20 bases between their ends. The CDR3, from cysteine to phenylalanine, totals 16 residues. This entry keeps only the CDR3 DNA: 48 bases, framed from base 1. The germline V gene yields SGHRS for CDR1 and YFSETQ for CDR2. The rearrangement joined TRBV5-1 to TRBJ1-2; TRBD1 is a weak D gene call, 6 bases matching. The sequenced sample consisted of axillary lymph node tissue. This sequence was found in a female donor with breast cancer. Some clones in this sample may be carry-over from other donors' samples. The CDR3 reads CASSSLGGRGGYGYTF. The sequenced DNA: TGCGCCAGCAGCTCATTAGGGGGGCGAGGAGGGTATGGCTACACCTTC.